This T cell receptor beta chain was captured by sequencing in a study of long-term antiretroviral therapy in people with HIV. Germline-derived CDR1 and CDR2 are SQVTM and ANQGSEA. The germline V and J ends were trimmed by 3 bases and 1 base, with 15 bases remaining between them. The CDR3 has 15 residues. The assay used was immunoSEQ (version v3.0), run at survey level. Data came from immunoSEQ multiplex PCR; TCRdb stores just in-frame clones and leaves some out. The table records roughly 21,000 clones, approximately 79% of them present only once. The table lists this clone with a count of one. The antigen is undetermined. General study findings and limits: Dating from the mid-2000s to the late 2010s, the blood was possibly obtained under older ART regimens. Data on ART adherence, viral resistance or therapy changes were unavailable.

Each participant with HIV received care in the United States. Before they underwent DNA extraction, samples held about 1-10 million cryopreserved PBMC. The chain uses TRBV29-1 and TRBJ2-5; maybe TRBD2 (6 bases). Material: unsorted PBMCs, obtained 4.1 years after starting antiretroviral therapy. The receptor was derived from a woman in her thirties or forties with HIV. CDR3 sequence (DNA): TGCAGCGTTGAGTGGAGCTGGGGGGTCCAAGAGACCCAGTACTTC. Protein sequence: CSVEWSWGVQETQYF.